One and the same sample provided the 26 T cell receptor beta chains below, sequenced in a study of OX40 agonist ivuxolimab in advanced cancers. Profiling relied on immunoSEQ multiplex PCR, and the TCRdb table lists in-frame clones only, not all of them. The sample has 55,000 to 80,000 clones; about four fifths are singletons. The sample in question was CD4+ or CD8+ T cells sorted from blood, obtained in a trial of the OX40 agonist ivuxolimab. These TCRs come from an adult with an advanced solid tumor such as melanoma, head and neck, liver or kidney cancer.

The CDR3 DNA follows: TGTGCCAGTAGGAGGGCAGGGAGCTCCTACAATGAGCAGTTCTTC. The encoded protein is CASRRAGSSYNEQFF. This rearrangement joins TRBV19 to TRBJ2-1, with D possibly called TRBD1 or TRBD2 (5 bases each). In germline, CDR1 is LNHDA, CDR2 SQIVND (reference sequence). The CDR3 sequence is 15 residues long. Trimming removed 6 bases at V and 0 bases at J, with 12 bases between.

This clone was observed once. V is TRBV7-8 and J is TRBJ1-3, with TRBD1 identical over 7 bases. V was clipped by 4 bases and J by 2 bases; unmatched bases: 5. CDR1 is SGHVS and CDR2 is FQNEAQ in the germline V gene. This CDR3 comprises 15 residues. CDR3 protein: CASSSATGTGNTIYF. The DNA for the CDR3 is TGTGCCAGCAGCTCGGCGACAGGGACTGGAAACACCATATATTTT.

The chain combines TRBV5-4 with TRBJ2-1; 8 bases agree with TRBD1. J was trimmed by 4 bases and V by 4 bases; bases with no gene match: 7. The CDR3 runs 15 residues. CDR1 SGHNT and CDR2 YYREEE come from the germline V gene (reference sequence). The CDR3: CASSRDRGSYNEQFF. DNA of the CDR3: TGTGCCAGCAGCCGAGACAGGGGTTCTTACAATGAGCAGTTCTTC.

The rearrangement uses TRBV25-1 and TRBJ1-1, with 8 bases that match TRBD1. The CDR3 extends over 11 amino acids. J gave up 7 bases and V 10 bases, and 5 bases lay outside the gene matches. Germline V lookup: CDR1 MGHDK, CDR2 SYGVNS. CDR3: CATNRGFEAFF. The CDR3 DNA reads TGTGCCACTAACAGGGGGTTTGAAGCTTTCTTT.

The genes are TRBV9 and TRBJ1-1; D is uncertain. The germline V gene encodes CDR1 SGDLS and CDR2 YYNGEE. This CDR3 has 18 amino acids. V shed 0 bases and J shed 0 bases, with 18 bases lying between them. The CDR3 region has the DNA TGTGCCAGCAGCGTAGGAAGTTCTCTAGGAGGGATGAACACTGAAGCTTTCTTT. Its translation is CASSVGSSLGGMNTEAFF.

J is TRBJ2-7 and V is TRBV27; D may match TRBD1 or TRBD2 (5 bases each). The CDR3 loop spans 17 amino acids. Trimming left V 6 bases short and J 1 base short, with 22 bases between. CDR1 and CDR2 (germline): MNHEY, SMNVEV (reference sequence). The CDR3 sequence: CASRGETERRSSYEQYF. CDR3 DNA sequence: TGTGCCAGCAGGGGGGAGACAGAACGAAGGTCTTCCTACGAGCAGTACTTC.

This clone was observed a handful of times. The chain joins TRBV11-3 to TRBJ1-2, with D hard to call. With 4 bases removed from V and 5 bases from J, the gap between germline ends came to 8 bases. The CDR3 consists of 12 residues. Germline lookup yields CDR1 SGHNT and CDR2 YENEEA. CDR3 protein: CASSSRSYGYTF. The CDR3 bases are TGTGCCAGCAGCTCCCGGTCGTATGGCTACACCTTC. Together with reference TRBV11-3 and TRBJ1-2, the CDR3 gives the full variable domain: EAGVVQSPRYKIIEKKQPVAFWCNPISGHNTLYWYLQNLGQGPELLIRYENEEAVDDSQLPKDRFSAERLKGVDSTLKIQPAELGDSAVYLCASSSRSYGYTFGSGTRLTVV.

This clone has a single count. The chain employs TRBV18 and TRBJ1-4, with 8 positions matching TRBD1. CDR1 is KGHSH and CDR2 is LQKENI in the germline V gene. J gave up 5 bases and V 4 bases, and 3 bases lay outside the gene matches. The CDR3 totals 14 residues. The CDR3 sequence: CASSRDRRNEKLFF. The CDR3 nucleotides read TGTGCCAGCTCACGGGACAGGCGAAATGAAAAACTGTTTTTT.

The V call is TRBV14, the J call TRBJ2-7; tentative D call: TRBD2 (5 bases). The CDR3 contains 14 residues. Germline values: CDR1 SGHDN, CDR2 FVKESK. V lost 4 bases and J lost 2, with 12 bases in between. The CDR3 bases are TGTGCCAGCAGCCGATGGGCCGGGGCCTACGAGCAGTACTTC. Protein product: CASSRWAGAYEQYF.

In DNA form, the CDR3 reads TGTGCCAGCAGCCCCCGGGACAGGGTAGGGACCCAGTACTTC. Its protein is CASSPRDRVGTQYF. The V and J genes are TRBV7-2 and TRBJ2-5; 9 bases are a match to TRBD1. Germline CDR1 reads SGHTA; CDR2 reads FQGNSA. The CDR3 is made up of 14 amino acids. Trimming cost V 5 bases and J 7 bases; bases outside gene matches: 8. The variable domain in full, completed from reference TRBV7-2 and TRBJ2-5, reads GAGVSQSPSNKVTEKGKDVELRCDPISGHTALYWYRQSLGQGLEFLIYFQGNSAPDKSGLPSDRFSAERTGGSVSTLTIQRTQQEDSAVYLCASSPRDRVGTQYFGPGTRLLVL.

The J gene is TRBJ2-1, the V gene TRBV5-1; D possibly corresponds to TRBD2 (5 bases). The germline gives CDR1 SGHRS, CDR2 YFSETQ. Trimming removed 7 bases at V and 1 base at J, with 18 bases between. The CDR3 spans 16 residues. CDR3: CASGEKGLPSYNEQFF. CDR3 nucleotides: TGCGCCAGCGGGGAGAAGGGCCTCCCTTCCTACAATGAGCAGTTCTTC. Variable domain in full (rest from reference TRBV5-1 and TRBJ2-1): KAGVTQTPRYLIKTRGQQVTLSCSPISGHRSVSWYQQTPGQGLQFLFEYFSETQRNKGNFPGRFSGRQFSNSRSEMNVSTLELGDSALYLCASGEKGLPSYNEQFFGPGTRLTVL.

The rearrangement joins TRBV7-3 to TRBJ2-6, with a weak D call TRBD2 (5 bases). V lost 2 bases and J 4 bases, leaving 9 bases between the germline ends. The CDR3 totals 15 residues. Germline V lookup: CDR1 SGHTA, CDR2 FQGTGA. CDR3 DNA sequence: TGTGCCAGCAGCTTACGGGGAACCGGGGCCAACGTCCTGACTTTC. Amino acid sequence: CASSLRGTGANVLTF.

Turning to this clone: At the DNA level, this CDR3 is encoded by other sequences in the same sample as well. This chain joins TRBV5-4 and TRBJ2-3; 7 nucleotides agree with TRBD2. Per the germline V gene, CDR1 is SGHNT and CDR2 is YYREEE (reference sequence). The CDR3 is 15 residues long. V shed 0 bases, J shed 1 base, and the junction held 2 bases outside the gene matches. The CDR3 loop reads CASSLGLAGTDTQYF. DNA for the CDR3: TGTGCCAGCAGCTTGGGGCTAGCGGGCACAGATACGCAGTATTTT.

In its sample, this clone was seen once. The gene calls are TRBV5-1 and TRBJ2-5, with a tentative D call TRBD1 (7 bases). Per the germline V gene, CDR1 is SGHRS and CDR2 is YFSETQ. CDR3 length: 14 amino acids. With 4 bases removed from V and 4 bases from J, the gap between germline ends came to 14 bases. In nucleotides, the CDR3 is TGCGCCAGCAGCCCCGTGCAGGGGGGAGAGACCCAGTACTTC. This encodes CASSPVQGGETQYF. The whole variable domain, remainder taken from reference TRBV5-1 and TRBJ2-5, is KAGVTQTPRYLIKTRGQQVTLSCSPISGHRSVSWYQQTPGQGLQFLFEYFSETQRNKGNFPGRFSGRQFSNSRSEMNVSTLELGDSALYLCASSPVQGGETQYFGPGTRLLVL.

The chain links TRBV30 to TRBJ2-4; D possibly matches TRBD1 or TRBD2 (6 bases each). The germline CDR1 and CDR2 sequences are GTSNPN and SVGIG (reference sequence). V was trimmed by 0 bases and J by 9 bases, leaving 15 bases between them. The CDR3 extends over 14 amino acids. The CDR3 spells CAWSVKGGEIIQYF. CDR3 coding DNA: TGTGCCTGGAGTGTGAAGGGGGGAGAGATCATTCAGTACTTC.

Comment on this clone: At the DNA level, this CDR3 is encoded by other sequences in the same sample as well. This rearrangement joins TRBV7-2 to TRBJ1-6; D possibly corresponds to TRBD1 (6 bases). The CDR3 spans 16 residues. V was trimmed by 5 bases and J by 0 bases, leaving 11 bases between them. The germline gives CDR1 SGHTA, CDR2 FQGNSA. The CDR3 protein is CASSPQGSSYNSPLHF. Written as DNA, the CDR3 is TGTGCCAGCAGCCCTCAGGGGAGCTCCTATAATTCACCCCTCCACTTT.

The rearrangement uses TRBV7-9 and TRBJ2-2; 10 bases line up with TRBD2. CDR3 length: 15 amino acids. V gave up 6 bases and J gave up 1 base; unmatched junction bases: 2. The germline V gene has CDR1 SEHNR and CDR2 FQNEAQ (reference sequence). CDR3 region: CASSWTSGNTGELFF. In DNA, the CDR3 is TGTGCCAGCAGTTGGACTAGCGGGAACACCGGGGAGCTGTTTTTT.

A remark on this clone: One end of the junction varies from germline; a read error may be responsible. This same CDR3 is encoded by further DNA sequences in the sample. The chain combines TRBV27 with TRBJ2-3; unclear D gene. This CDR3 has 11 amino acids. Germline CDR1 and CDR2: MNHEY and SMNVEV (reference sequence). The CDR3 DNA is TGTGCTAGCAGTTTAGGAGATACGCAGTATTTT. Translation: CASSLGDTQYF.

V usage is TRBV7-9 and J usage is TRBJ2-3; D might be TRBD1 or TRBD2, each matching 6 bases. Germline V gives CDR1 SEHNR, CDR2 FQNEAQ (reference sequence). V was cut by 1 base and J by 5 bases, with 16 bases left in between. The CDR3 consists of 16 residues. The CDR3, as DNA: TGTGCCAGCAGCTTAGACTCAGGGGCGGGGAGAGATACGCAGTATTTT. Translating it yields CASSLDSGAGRDTQYF.

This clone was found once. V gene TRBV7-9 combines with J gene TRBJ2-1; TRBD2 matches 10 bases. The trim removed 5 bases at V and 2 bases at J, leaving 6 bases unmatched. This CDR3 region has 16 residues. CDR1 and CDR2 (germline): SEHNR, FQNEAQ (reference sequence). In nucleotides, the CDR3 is TGTGCCAGCAGCATTCTAGCGGGAGCGCCCTACAATGAGCAGTTCTTC. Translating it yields CASSILAGAPYNEQFF.

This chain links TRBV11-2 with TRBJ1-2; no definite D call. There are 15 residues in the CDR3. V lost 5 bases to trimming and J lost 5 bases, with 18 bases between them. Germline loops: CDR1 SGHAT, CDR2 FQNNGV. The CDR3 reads CASSPSAGIGYGYTF. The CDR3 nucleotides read TGTGCCAGCAGCCCCTCAGCGGGGATCGGTTATGGCTACACCTTC.

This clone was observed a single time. CDR3: CASRPPGANTGELFF. Written as DNA, the CDR3 is TGTGCCAGCAGACCCCCGGGCGCGAACACCGGGGAGCTGTTTTTT. The chain links TRBV7-8 to TRBJ2-2; D gene unclear. Germline V gene lookup returns CDR1 SGHVS and CDR2 FQNEAQ. CDR3 length equals 15 residues. V dropped 6 bases and J dropped 0 bases, with 11 bases sitting between them.

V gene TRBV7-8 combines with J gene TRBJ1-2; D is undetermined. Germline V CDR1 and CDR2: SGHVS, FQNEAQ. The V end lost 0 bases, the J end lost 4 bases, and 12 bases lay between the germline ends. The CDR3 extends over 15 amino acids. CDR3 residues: CASSLAGSLSYGYTF. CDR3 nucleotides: TGTGCCAGCAGCTTAGCGGGCAGTCTCAGCTATGGCTACACCTTC.

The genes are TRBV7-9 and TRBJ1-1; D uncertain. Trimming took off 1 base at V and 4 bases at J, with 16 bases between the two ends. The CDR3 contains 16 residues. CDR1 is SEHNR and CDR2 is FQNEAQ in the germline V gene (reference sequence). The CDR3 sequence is CASSLELWGGGTEAFF. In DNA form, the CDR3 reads TGTGCCAGCAGCTTAGAGCTCTGGGGAGGCGGCACTGAAGCTTTCTTT.

The DNA for the CDR3 is TGTGCCAGTAGTAACCCGGCCGGGACAGGGATAAACGAGCAGTACTTC. It yields the protein CASSNPAGTGINEQYF. This sequence joins TRBV19 and TRBJ2-5, with TRBD1 matching over 9 bases. TRBJ2-7 matches the DNA end more closely, so the J call is doubtful. The CDR3 extends over 16 amino acids. Germline values: CDR1 LNHDA, CDR2 SQIVND (reference sequence).

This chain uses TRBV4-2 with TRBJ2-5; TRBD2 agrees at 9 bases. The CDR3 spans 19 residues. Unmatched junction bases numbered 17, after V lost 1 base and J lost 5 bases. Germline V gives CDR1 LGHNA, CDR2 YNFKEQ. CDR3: CASSQAHGPSSGNRETQYF. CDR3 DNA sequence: TGTGCCAGCAGCCAAGCTCATGGGCCGTCTAGCGGGAATCGGGAGACCCAGTACTTC.